This T cell receptor (beta chain) was identified during a study of breast tumors, draining lymph nodes, adjacent tissues. Germline values: CDR1 LNHNV, CDR2 YYDKDF (reference sequence). The CDR3 is 15 amino acids. Germline trimming cut 3 bases from V and 4 bases from J; bases unmatched to any gene: 3. This clonotype was detected only a few times. TCRdb redid the calling of the multiplex PCR reads with MiXCR, one entry per CDR3 protein. The sample contains some 140,000 distinct CDR3 sequences, approximately 20% of which appear only once. Breast cancer patients provided tissue from their axillary draining lymph nodes.

V gene TRBV15 combines with J gene TRBJ2-3; 11 bases line up with TRBD2. The specimen was axillary lymph node tissue. The TCR was taken from a female donor with breast cancer. Some clones in this sample may be carry-over from other donors' samples. The CDR3 is CATSSSGRAPDTQYF. CDR3 DNA: TGTGCCACCAGCAGTAGCGGGAGGGCCCCAGATACGCAGTATTTT.